The rows below give T cell receptor beta chains drawn from one sample of a study of breast tumors, draining lymph nodes, adjacent tissues. MiXCR, applied by TCRdb to the multiplex PCR reads, yields one record per CDR3 protein. The data contain some 52,000 distinct CDR3 sequences, roughly 40% of them singletons. What was sequenced was breast tumor tissue. These receptors were taken from a female donor with breast cancer. Some clones in this sample may be carry-over from other donors' samples. The CDR3 runs from the conserved cysteine through the conserved F or W. D genes are given only for firm matches. Clone size is shown for a subset of rows, as once, few, many or a class of expanded clone.

V	J	size	D	DNA	CDR3
TRBV12-3/TRBV12-4	TRBJ2-6	many	TRBD1	TGTGCCAGCAGATTTCGCACAGGGGCTGGGGCCAACGTCCTGACTTTC	CASRFRTGAGANVLTF
TRBV18	TRBJ2-3	many	.	TGTGCCAGCTCCGAGGGTAGCACAGATACGCAGTATTTT	CASSEGSTDTQYF
TRBV20-1	TRBJ2-1	.	TRBD2	TGCAGTATAAAGACTATGACTAGCGTGGACTACAATGAGCAGTTCTTC	CSIKTMTSVDYNEQFF
TRBV7-8	TRBJ1-6	.	TRBD1	TGTGCCAGCAGCTTAAGAATTGGGCAGGGGGCGCGGGGTTCACCCCTCCACTTT	CASSLRIGQGARGSPLHF
TRBV20-1	TRBJ1-3	.	.	TGCAGTGCTCATTTAGCGGGTAATCCCCCTTATCCCATATATTTT	CSAHLAGNPPYPIYF
TRBV2	TRBJ2-6	many	.	TGTGCCAGCAGTGATTACAACTCTGGGGCCAACGTCCTGACTTTC	CASSDYNSGANVLTF
TRBV19	TRBJ2-7	many	TRBD2	TGTGCCAGTAGTACGGGACTAGAAACCTACGAGCAGTACTTC	CASSTGLETYEQYF
TRBV5-6	TRBJ2-1	once	TRBD2	TGTGCCAGCAGCTTTATCACTAGCGGGAGTAATGAGCAGCTCTTC	CASSFITSGSNEQLF
TRBV12-3/TRBV12-4	TRBJ1-6	many	TRBD1	TGTGCCAGCAGTAAAGAGGACAGGGGGTATTCACCCCTCCACTTT	CASSKEDRGYSPLHF
TRBV18	TRBJ2-7	many	.	TGTGCCAGCTCACTTTACCCGGGGACCGAAGGTTACGAGCAGTACTTC	CASSLYPGTEGYEQYF
TRBV7-9	TRBJ2-7	many	.	TGTGCCAGCAACTGGGGGGGGGCGGGAGAGCAGTACTTC	CASNWGGAGEQYF
TRBV7-2	TRBJ1-3	many	.	TGTGCCAGCAGCTCTCAGAGGGCCTCTGGAAACACCATATATTTT	CASSSQRASGNTIYF
TRBV28	TRBJ1-6	many	.	TGTGCCAGCAGTTTCTCACGACTCCTCCACTTT	CASSFSRLLHF
TRBV6-2/TRBV6-3	TRBJ2-7	many	.	TGTGCCAGCGCAGGCACCCTTGGAGAGCAGTACTTC	CASAGTLGEQYF